Ten or more counts support the clone carrying this T cell receptor (beta chain). The antigen is not known. Amplification yielded TCR beta CDR3 regions, with RNA transcripts as the source. The primer set for the first-round RT-PCR of the TCR CDR3 was HTBI. MiXCR was run by TCRdb on the multiplex PCR reads, yielding one entry per CDR3 protein. The sample carries roughly 630,000 distinct CDR3 sequences, 15% to 17% recorded once. These data come from a study of T cells in Graves' hyperthyroidism and ophthalmopathy. Exclusion followed for patients with uncontrolled infection, other autoimmune disease, pregnancy or lactation. Study conclusions and caveats: Stable hyperthyroidism was separated from ophthalmopathy by a model based on 13 V-J features.

Sequencing input: blood. The receptor was isolated from a woman aged 30 to 39 with Graves' hyperthyroidism.

The DNA of the CDR3 is TGTGCCAGCAGTTCCCTAGAGACCCAGTACTTC. Translation: CASSSLETQYF. The rearrangement joins TRBV6-2 or TRBV6-3 to TRBJ2-5; D gene ambiguous. Germline V gene sequence: CDR1 MNHEY, CDR2 SVGEGT. The V and J ends lost 4 bases and 4 bases respectively, with 4 bases between them. There are 11 residues in the CDR3.